This TCR beta chain was documented in a study of Ad26.COV2.S vaccination and SARS-CoV-2 variants. Study background: Ad26.COV2.S arm of COV1001 included the donor. Dosing was one shot or two shots 56 days apart.

Treatment here: some 19 received Ad26.COV2.S at low or high dose, single or two shots; several received placebo; per-sample allocation not given. Sampling was performed 63 days after the first vaccine or placebo injection. General study findings and limits: Vaccinees displayed broader spike-specific TCR repertoires than placebo recipients.

Profiling relied on immunoSEQ multiplex PCR, and the TCRdb table lists in-frame clones only, not all of them. The sample includes about 460,000 clones, roughly nine tenths of them seen just once. As to this clone: What it binds is not known.

CDR1 LGHDT and CDR2 YNNKEL come from the germline V gene (reference sequence). The V segment lost 4 bases and the J segment 8 bases; nucleotides outside the gene matches: 12. The CDR3 is 17 residues long. This clonotype originated in a person aged 18-60 years who received the Ad26.COV2.S COVID-19 vaccine or a placebo. The rearrangement links TRBV3-1 (or the pseudogene TRBV3-2) to TRBJ2-1; 12 positions match TRBD2. The sample here was peripheral blood, taken in a trial of Ad26.COV2.S vaccine versus placebo. The CDR3 spells CASSPRALAGGQDEQFF. The CDR3 bases are TGTGCCAGCAGCCCTCGCGCTCTAGCGGGGGGGCAAGATGAGCAGTTCTTC.